Below are 14 T cell receptor beta chains sequenced from a single sample in a study of cytomegalovirus exposure and HLA in healthy donors. The study ran its PCR with 60 Vbeta and 13 Jbeta primers. Here immunoSEQ multiplex PCR was the method, and the copy in TCRdb shows in-frame clones only, minus some. The repertoire holds 100,000 or so clones, with more than 75% as singletons. The material sequenced was PBMCs. These receptors all stem from a man aged 25 to 40 in good health and CMV-seropositive.

This clone was recorded a few times. The chain joins TRBV6-1 to TRBJ1-4; tentatively, D is TRBD1 (5 bases). The germline CDR1 and CDR2 sequences are MNHNS and SASEGT. This CDR3 contains 15 residues. V lost 3 bases to trimming and J lost 0 bases, with 8 bases between them. The CDR3 protein is CASSDGGATNEKLFF. DNA for the CDR3: TGTGCCAGCAGTGATGGGGGGGCAACTAATGAAAAACTGTTTTTT.

The chain carries TRBV18 and TRBJ2-7; TRBD2 is a possible D gene (6 bases). V gave up 2 bases and J gave up 3 bases, with 8 bases separating them. From germline, CDR1 is KGHSH and CDR2 LQKENI. The CDR3 extends over 13 amino acids. CDR3 bases: TGTGCCAGCTCACCAACGGGGGACTACGAGCAGTACGTC. Translation: CASSPTGDYEQYV.

This clone has just a few counts. Different DNA sequences within this sample yield the same CDR3. V is TRBV4-2 and J is TRBJ2-3; TRBD1 is a possible D gene (5 bases). This CDR3 is 16 amino acids long. The ends were cut back, 0 bases at V and 3 bases at J, with 13 bases in the middle. Germline loops: CDR1 LGHNA, CDR2 YNFKEQ. The CDR3 nucleotides read TGTGCCAGCAGCCAAGAGGGGCCACCCAGGACAGATACGCAGTATTTT. Translated: CASSQEGPPRTDTQYF.

In this sample, this clone turned up a few times. The rearrangement joins TRBV19 to TRBJ2-1; the D is unclear. This CDR3 contains 13 residues. Germline V lookup: CDR1 LNHDA, CDR2 SQIVND (reference sequence). V lost 2 bases and J lost 5, with 7 bases in between. The CDR3 bases are TGTGCCAGTAGTATAAGAGGAGACAATGAGCAGTTCTTC. Residues: CASSIRGDNEQFF.

The genes are TRBV7-2 and TRBJ1-5; unclear D gene. Germline-derived CDR1 and CDR2 are SGHTA and FQGNSA. V lost 5 bases, J lost 5 bases, and 7 bases lay in between. The CDR3 is 12 residues long. The DNA of the CDR3 is TGTGCCAGCAGCCATTTTGATCAGCCCCAGCATTTT. Translating it yields CASSHFDQPQHF.

CDR3 in amino acids: CASNRQGRANEQFF. The DNA for the CDR3 is TGTGCCAGCAACCGACAGGGCCGAGCCAATGAGCAGTTCTTC. V is TRBV11-2 and J is TRBJ2-1; 7 positions agree with TRBD1. The J segment lost 6 bases and the V segment lost 7 bases, leaving 9 bases of the junction unmatched. Looked up from germline, CDR1 is SGHAT and CDR2 is FQNNGV. CDR3 size: 14 residues.

The J gene is TRBJ2-5, the V gene TRBV5-1, with D possibly matching TRBD2 (6 bases). Trimming left V 4 bases short and J 11 bases short, with 15 bases between. The CDR3 extends over 12 amino acids. Germline V gene data show CDR1 as SGHRS and CDR2 as YFSETQ. The CDR3 DNA reads TGCGCCAGCAGCCCTTCCCACCGGGAGCAGTACTTC. Protein sequence: CASSPSHREQYF. Full variable domain (missing parts from reference TRBV5-1 and TRBJ2-5): KAGVTQTPRYLIKTRGQQVTLSCSPISGHRSVSWYQQTPGQGLQFLFEYFSETQRNKGNFPGRFSGRQFSNSRSEMNVSTLELGDSALYLCASSPSHREQYFGPGTRLLVL.

This chain connects TRBV28 to TRBJ2-1; 11 nucleotides match TRBD2. CDR1 and CDR2 from the germline V gene are MDHEN and SYDVKM. The trim removed 6 bases at V and 4 bases at J, leaving 8 bases unmatched. The CDR3 is 16 amino acids. CDR3 sequence: CASSRPGTSGYNEQFF. CDR3 sequence (DNA): TGTGCCAGCAGCCGCCCCGGGACTAGCGGTTACAATGAGCAGTTCTTC.

This rearrangement joins TRBV7-2 to TRBJ1-5; unclear D gene. This CDR3 contains 15 residues. Per the germline V gene, CDR1 is SGHTA and CDR2 is FQGNSA. The ends were cut back, 2 bases at V and 0 bases at J, with 8 bases in the middle. The CDR3 DNA follows: TGTGCCAGCAGCTTAACTCGCGATAGCAATCAGCCCCAGCATTTT. Its protein product is CASSLTRDSNQPQHF.

This sequence joins TRBV30 and TRBJ2-1; 7 bases map to TRBD1. This CDR3 has 13 amino acids. V lost 4 bases, J lost 5 bases, and 5 bases stayed unmatched. CDR1 and CDR2 (germline): GTSNPN, SVGIG (reference sequence). CDR3 DNA: TGTGCCTGGACGGGACAGCCAGACAATGAGCAGTTCTTC. Protein sequence: CAWTGQPDNEQFF. The full variable domain, completed using reference TRBV30 and TRBJ2-1, is SQTIHQWPATLVQPVGSPLSLECTVEGTSNPNLYWYRQAAGRGLQLLFYSVGIGQISSEVPQNLSASRPQDRQFILSSKKLLLSDSGFYLCAWTGQPDNEQFFGPGTRLTVL.

V is TRBV7-9 and J is TRBJ2-1; the match to TRBD2 covers 12 bases. The CDR3 loop spans 15 amino acids. Germline loops: CDR1 SEHNR, CDR2 FQNEAQ (reference sequence). V lost 4 bases, J lost 7 bases, and 5 bases stayed unmatched. DNA of the CDR3: TGTGCCAGCAGCTCCGGACTAGCGGGACTGAATGAGCAGTTCTTC. The encoded protein is CASSSGLAGLNEQFF.

This clone was found once. The chain couples TRBV29-1 to TRBJ1-2; maybe TRBD1 (6 bases). The germline V gene has CDR1 SQVTM and CDR2 ANQGSEA. Trimming took off 2 bases at V and 3 bases at J, with 13 bases between the two ends. CDR3 length: 14 residues. For the CDR3, the DNA is TGCAGCGTTGAATCCCAGGGGAAGGACTATGGCTACACCTTC. Translated, it gives CSVESQGKDYGYTF.

The chain combines TRBV7-9 with TRBJ1-2; D is ambiguous. The V gene lost 3 bases and the J gene lost 13 bases, with 9 bases spanning the gap. CDR3 length: 10 amino acids. Germline V gives CDR1 SEHNR, CDR2 FQNEAQ (reference sequence). CDR3 in amino acids: CASSFADLTF. CDR3 in DNA: TGTGCCAGCAGCTTCGCGGATCTCACCTTC.

This clone occurred a few times. This chain joins TRBV21-1 and TRBJ2-1; the D call of TRBD2 is as the table states it, not checked on the DNA. TRBV21-1 is shown as a pseudogene. The CDR3 loop spans 17 amino acids. CDR3 residues: CASPVFRTSGGSNEQFF. In DNA, the CDR3 is TGTGCCAGTCCCGTATTTAGGACTAGCGGGGGAAGCAATGAGCAGTTCTTC.